Each of the 26 T cell receptor beta chains below was sequenced from the same sample in a study of T-cell reconstitution after alpha-beta-depleted transplantation in children. Unique molecular identifiers were used to barcode this TCRbeta library. TCRdb reprocessed the PCR reads with MiXCR, giving one entry per CDR3 protein. The sample has 700,000 or so distinct CDR3 sequences, about an eighth seen once. The source was PBMCs, collected before TCRalphabeta/CD19-depleted stem cell transplant. Source of these receptors: a girl aged 2-10 years with congenital amegakaryocytic thrombocytopenia, due to receive a stem cell transplant.

This clonotype was counted ten times or more. The V and J genes are TRBV6-2 or TRBV6-3 and TRBJ2-1; 10 bases align to TRBD2. The CDR3 sequence is 16 residues long. Trimming removed 7 bases from V and 0 bases from J; junction bases left unmatched: 6. Germline V gene lookup returns CDR1 MNHEY and CDR2 SVGEGT. CDR3 sequence: CASIRLAGSSYNEQFF. The CDR3 bases are TGTGCCAGCATCCGACTAGCGGGTAGCTCCTACAATGAGCAGTTCTTC.

This clonotype was seen repeatedly, ten times or more. The V call is TRBV7-2, the J call TRBJ1-1; no clear D gene. From germline, CDR1 is SGHTA and CDR2 FQGNSA. V was shortened by 5 bases and J by 0 bases, with 16 bases between the two germline ends. The CDR3 consists of 16 residues. DNA of the CDR3: TGTGCCAGCAGCCCACGGTGGCAGACTATGAACACTGAAGCTTTCTTT. This sequence encodes CASSPRWQTMNTEAFF.

The CDR3 region is CASSLGGLEGETQYF. CDR3 nucleotide sequence: TGCGCCAGCAGCTTGGGTGGTTTGGAGGGAGAGACCCAGTACTTC. This chain links TRBV5-1 with TRBJ2-5; a weak D match, TRBD2 (6 bases). The CDR3 is 15 residues long. Germline V lookup: CDR1 SGHRS, CDR2 YFSETQ. The germline V and J ends were trimmed by 0 bases and 4 bases, with 13 bases remaining between them.

The table lists this clonotype with a few counts. V is TRBV9 and J is TRBJ2-1, with 9 bases matching TRBD2. The V gene's germline CDR1 is SGDLS and CDR2 YYNGEE. The CDR3 length is 16 residues. Trimming at V came to 3 bases and at J to 7 bases, leaving 11 bases not matched to a gene. The CDR3 DNA reads as TGTGCCAGCAGCGCCAACTTAGCGGGAGTGGGAAATGAGCAGTTCTTC. Translated, it gives CASSANLAGVGNEQFF.

The chain carries TRBV27 and TRBJ2-2, with TRBD1 matching 8 bases. The CDR3 sequence is 15 residues long. J lost 6 bases, V lost 3 bases, and 6 bases had no gene match. The germline V gene has CDR1 MNHEY and CDR2 SMNVEV (reference sequence). The CDR3 DNA reads as TGTGCCAGCAGTTTGAGTCAGGGGGCCCCCGGGGAGCTGTTTTTT. As protein: CASSLSQGAPGELFF.

This clonotype is a singleton in its sample. A clone one base away is much larger, so this may be a read error. The DNA for the CDR3 is TGCAGCGTTGAAGGTTCCTCTCGGACAACCCTTTACAATGAGCAGTTCTTC. It is translated as CSVEGSSRTTLYNEQFF. The rearrangement links TRBV29-1 to TRBJ2-1; tentative D call: TRBD1 (5 bases). The V gene lost 1 base and the J gene lost 4 bases, with 20 bases spanning the gap. In germline, CDR1 is SQVTM, CDR2 ANQGSEA. This CDR3 is built from 17 residues.

In its sample, this clonotype was seen many times. The chain links TRBV29-1 to TRBJ2-1, with D hard to call. The germline V and J ends were trimmed by 5 bases and 4 bases, with 12 bases remaining between them. Germline CDR1 reads SQVTM; CDR2 reads ANQGSEA. This CDR3 has 13 amino acids. Here the CDR3 DNA reads TGCAGCGTTTACGGTGAGAGATACAATGAGCAGTTCTTC. Protein sequence: CSVYGERYNEQFF.

The rearrangement links TRBV10-2 to TRBJ1-2; D is undetermined. Germline V gene data show CDR1 as WSHSY and CDR2 as SAAADI. The V and J ends lost 8 bases and 0 bases respectively, with 19 bases between them. This CDR3 is 16 amino acids long. This CDR3 reads CASAPPRARTNYGYTF. CDR3 sequence (DNA): TGCGCCAGCGCTCCGCCACGAGCCAGAACTAACTATGGCTACACCTTC.

The chain uses TRBV3-1 and TRBJ2-7; D assignment may be TRBD1 or TRBD2 (5 bases each). Looked up from germline, CDR1 is LGHDT and CDR2 is YNNKEL (reference sequence). V was trimmed by 4 bases and J by 3 bases, leaving 16 bases between them. CDR3 length equals 15 residues. CDR3 sequence (DNA): TGTGCCAGCAGCCTCCCGATCGGGACCCACTACGAGCAGTACTTC. Translating gives CASSLPIGTHYEQYF.

This chain links TRBV20-1 with TRBJ2-1; D is uncertain. The germline V and J ends were trimmed by 1 base and 12 bases, with 16 bases remaining between them. Germline-derived CDR1 and CDR2 are DFQATT and SNEGSKA (reference sequence). The CDR3 totals 13 residues. The CDR3 sequence: CSARAPTNTRQFF. The CDR3 DNA reads as TGCAGTGCTAGAGCCCCCACTAACACAAGGCAGTTCTTC.

The J gene is TRBJ2-1, the V gene TRBV27; 7 bases fit TRBD2. V lost 5 bases and J lost 6; bases outside the gene matches: 13. The germline CDR1 and CDR2 sequences are MNHEY and SMNVEV (reference sequence). The length of the CDR3 is 16 residues. CDR3 region: CASSASSGMIRNEQFF. Here the CDR3 DNA reads TGTGCCAGCAGTGCCTCTAGCGGCATGATCCGCAATGAGCAGTTCTTC.

This clonotype was recorded many times. V is TRBV28 and J is TRBJ1-2; TRBD1 agrees at 7 bases. The germline V gene has CDR1 MDHEN and CDR2 SYDVKM. The CDR3 consists of 13 residues. V was clipped by 8 bases and J by 4 bases; unmatched bases: 7. This chain's CDR3 is CASGDRALYGYTF. The CDR3 nucleotides are TGTGCCAGCGGAGACAGGGCGCTCTATGGCTACACCTTC.

The chain links TRBV12-3 or TRBV12-4 to TRBJ1-1; TRBD1 matches at 7 bases. Losses at the gene ends were 6 bases for V and 5 bases for J; bases not matched to a gene: 6. The CDR3 runs 13 residues. The CDR3 DNA sequence: TGTGCCAGCAGCGTGACAGGGATTACTGAAGCTTTCTTT. Residues: CASSVTGITEAFF.

The chain carries TRBV10-3 and TRBJ1-1; no reliable D call. Trimming shortened V by 2 bases and J by 5 bases, and 9 bases separated the two germline ends. The CDR3 runs 13 residues. CDR1 ENHRY and CDR2 SYGVKD come from the germline V gene. The DNA of the CDR3 is TGTGCCATCAGTGAGACGCACGGAACTGAAGCTTTCTTT. It specifies CAISETHGTEAFF.

This clonotype has at least ten counts. The chain is built from TRBV20-1 and TRBJ2-4, with 7 bases that match TRBD2. This CDR3 contains 20 residues. In germline, CDR1 is DFQATT, CDR2 SNEGSKA (reference sequence). V shed 0 bases and J 0 bases; nucleotides not matched to a gene: 17. The CDR3 sequence is CSARDWGRISGTLAKNIQYF. The CDR3 nucleotides read TGCAGTGCTAGAGATTGGGGGAGAATAAGCGGGACCCTAGCCAAAAACATTCAGTACTTC.

The J gene is TRBJ1-2, the V gene TRBV2, with D maybe TRBD1 (6 bases). The CDR3 sequence is 10 residues long. Germline V gene sequence: CDR1 SNHLY, CDR2 FYNNEI. The ends were cut back, 8 bases at V and 8 bases at J, with 9 bases in the middle. CDR3 nucleotides: TGTGCCAGCCCAGGGGACGGCTACACCTTC. It yields the protein CASPGDGYTF. The variable domain in full, with the rest retrieved from reference TRBV2 and TRBJ1-2, is EPEVTQTPSHQVTQMGQEVILRCVPISNHLYFYWYRQILGQKVEFLVSFYNNEISEKSEIFDDQFSVERPDGSNFTLKIRSTKLEDSAMYFCASPGDGYTFGSGTRLTVV.

This clonotype appeared many times. The genes are TRBV5-1 and TRBJ1-4; 9 nucleotides match TRBD1. This CDR3 spans 15 amino acids. In germline, CDR1 is SGHRS, CDR2 YFSETQ. V gave up 2 bases and J gave up 8 bases; unmatched junction bases: 7. CDR3 nucleotide sequence: TGCGCCAGCAGCTTTCTTCCGACAGGGGGAGAAAAACTGTTTTTT. Its translation: CASSFLPTGGEKLFF.

The rearrangement links TRBV5-1 to TRBJ2-2, with a weak D call TRBD2 (6 bases). Germline lookup yields CDR1 SGHRS and CDR2 YFSETQ. Between the trimmed V and J ends, which lost 0 bases and 3 bases, there was a span of 12 bases. CDR3 length equals 16 residues. This chain's CDR3 is CASSLDGGGHTGELFF. CDR3 DNA: TGCGCCAGCAGCTTGGACGGCGGAGGGCACACCGGGGAGCTGTTTTTT.

This clonotype was seen many times. This chain uses TRBV7-9 with TRBJ2-7, with a tentative D call TRBD2 (6 bases). Germline lookup yields CDR1 SEHNR and CDR2 FQNEAQ (reference sequence). With 1 base removed from V and 3 bases from J, the gap between germline ends came to 13 bases. The CDR3 length is 15 residues. The CDR3 here is CASSLGGTANYEQYF. The CDR3 nucleotides read TGTGCCAGCAGCTTAGGCGGGACTGCGAACTACGAGCAGTACTTC.

The chain combines TRBV6-2 or TRBV6-3 with TRBJ2-5; 10 nucleotides agree with TRBD1. V gave up 6 bases and J gave up 4 bases; unmatched junction bases: 8. Germline CDR1 reads MNHEY; CDR2 reads SVGEGT. This CDR3 region has 15 residues. The CDR3 reads CASSGTGVMGETQYF. CDR3 nucleotides: TGTGCCAGCAGCGGGACAGGGGTCATGGGAGAGACCCAGTACTTC.

At least ten counts were recorded for this clonotype. The chain links TRBV29-1 to TRBJ2-7, with 10 bases that match TRBD2. The V gene end was trimmed by 6 bases and the J gene end by 3 bases; junction bases not matched to a gene: 8. CDR1 SQVTM and CDR2 ANQGSEA come from the germline V gene. The CDR3 length is 14 residues. As DNA, the CDR3 is TGCAGCGTGGATGGGGTAGCGGGAGGCTACGAGCAGTACTTC. It yields the protein CSVDGVAGGYEQYF.

This chain connects TRBV15 to TRBJ2-1; D perhaps matches TRBD2 (6 bases). Germline-derived CDR1 and CDR2 are LNHNV and YYDKDF (reference sequence). The CDR3 totals 16 residues. Trimming removed 8 bases from V and 0 bases from J, with 17 bases in between. In DNA form, the CDR3 reads TGTGCCACCGTCGGTGGTCCCGGGAGCTCCTACAATGAGCAGTTCTTC. Translation: CATVGGPGSSYNEQFF.

Ten or more counts support this clonotype. The V call is TRBV7-3, the J call TRBJ1-1; D uncertain. V was pared by 3 bases and J by 8 bases, with 13 bases between. The length of the CDR3 is 13 residues. Per the germline V gene, CDR1 is SGHTA and CDR2 is FQGTGA. This CDR3 is CASSFRLREEAFF. DNA for the CDR3: TGTGCCAGCAGCTTTAGGCTCCGGGAGGAAGCTTTCTTT.

This clonotype has ten or more counts. The chain carries TRBV20-1 and TRBJ2-7; possible D gene TRBD2, 6 bases. Trimming took off 0 bases at V and 4 bases at J, with 16 bases between the two ends. The CDR3 covers 15 residues. Looked up from germline, CDR1 is DFQATT and CDR2 is SNEGSKA (reference sequence). The CDR3 reads CSARDGRRVGYEQYF. CDR3 nucleotide sequence: TGCAGTGCTAGAGATGGGCGGAGGGTGGGGTACGAGCAGTACTTC.

This clonotype was seen at least ten times. This sequence joins TRBV4-1 and TRBJ1-2, with D possibly TRBD1 on 6 matching bases. Germline CDR1 and CDR2: MGHRA and YSYEKL. Trimming cost V 4 bases and J 6 bases, with 15 bases left between them. CDR3 length equals 14 residues. This chain's CDR3 is CASSPQTGRDGYTF. The CDR3 nucleotides are TGCGCCAGCAGCCCTCAAACAGGGCGGGATGGCTACACCTTC.

This clonotype was seen only a few times. CDR3 DNA sequence: TGTGCCAGCAGCTTGCCGGCTCTTGGGACCCAGTACTTC. Translation gives CASSLPALGTQYF. This rearrangement joins TRBV7-2 to TRBJ2-5; D not resolved. Trimming removed 3 bases from V and 7 bases from J, with 12 bases in between. Germline loops: CDR1 SGHTA, CDR2 FQGNSA. The CDR3 covers 13 residues. The whole variable domain, filled in from reference TRBV7-2 and TRBJ2-5, reads GAGVSQSPSNKVTEKGKDVELRCDPISGHTALYWYRQSLGQGLEFLIYFQGNSAPDKSGLPSDRFSAERTGGSVSTLTIQRTQQEDSAVYLCASSLPALGTQYFGPGTRLLVL.